This T cell receptor (beta chain) derives from a study of blood T cells in healthy people across ages. A second PCR of 7 to 11 cycles used a sample-barcoded 5' primer and a J-beta primer mix. TCRdb reprocessed the 5' RACE reads with MiXCR, giving one entry per CDR3 protein. The sample yields about 650,000 distinct CDR3 sequences, about 34% seen once. The source of this sequence is a woman aged 80 or older in good health. What was sequenced was blood.

The CDR3 sequence is CASTRQINYGYTF. CDR3 DNA sequence: TGTGCCAGCACTCGACAGATTAACTATGGCTACACCTTC. V gene TRBV6-5 combines with J gene TRBJ1-2, with D possibly being TRBD1 (5 bases). This CDR3 region has 13 residues. The V gene's germline CDR1 is MNHEY and CDR2 SVGAGI. V lost 7 bases and J 1 base, leaving 10 bases between the germline ends.